This T cell receptor beta chain was captured in a study of T-cell memory formation after mild COVID-19. From germline, CDR1 is SQVTM and CDR2 ANQGSEA. V lost 0 bases and J 4 bases, leaving 7 bases between the germline ends. The length of the CDR3 is 12 residues. Constant-segment primers were used for 5'RACE, and the resulting TCR alpha and TCR beta cDNA libraries carried sample barcodes and UMIs. TCRdb analysed the 5' RACE reads with MiXCR anew, one entry per CDR3 protein. The sample yields some 49,000 distinct CDR3 sequences, 25% to 30% seen once. In this sample, this clonotype turned up many times. Sequencing used PBMCs or a T cell subset sorted from them (not recorded which). This receptor was taken from a man between 18 and 35 years old who had mild COVID-19 (a few samples of this study predate the infection). Cell type and time point are not known. The chain joins TRBV29-1 to TRBJ2-7; D is uncertain. This CDR3 reads CSVEDSEYEQYF. The CDR3 nucleotides read TGCAGCGTTGAAGACTCGGAGTACGAGCAGTACTTC.